This T cell receptor beta chain appears in the sequencing data of a study of blood T cell repertoires in COVID-19 (dated by TCRdb to 2020 to 2022). Background for the entire study: The collaborator samples originated in the United States, Italy and Spain and spanned the acute and convalescent phases of COVID-19. The material from the prospective study consisted of cDNA or gDNA derived from T cells, B-cell-depleted T cells, or PBMCs. The dataset comprised deeply sampled blood TCRbeta repertoires from subjects exposed to, actively infected with, or recovered from COVID-19. The repertoires were released in a freely available public database intended as a resource for research on the immune response to SARS-CoV-2. The samples were drawn from two sources: the first 160 participants of the ongoing ImmuneRACE study, and 1,254 subjects contributed by 6 global collaborators. Nearly every sample came with metadata listing a de-identified subject ID, COVID-19 status, age in years and sex. Where HLA class I and class II types were available, the types were taken from metadata supplied by the sample provider, not from assay-based typing.

From the cysteine up to the phenylalanine, the CDR3 has a length of 15 residues. The sequence is cut down to CDR3 DNA, 45 bases in frame from base 1. According to the germline V gene (reference sequence), CDR1 reads SGHKS and CDR2 reads YYEKEE. The V end loses 5 bases and the J end loses 0 bases, and a stretch of 12 bases separates them. A second Seattle source provided samples from volunteer blood donors who had recovered from COVID-19. The collaborating institutions used their own protocols to collect whole blood in K2EDTA tubes. For TCRbeta analysis, collaborators shipped samples in one of three forms: frozen whole blood, isolated PBMCs, or DNA extracted from either of those sample types. TCRbeta CDR3 regions were amplified from genomic DNA using the immunoSEQ Assay, a bias-controlled multiplex PCR. The paper's processing steps were these. The number of nucleated cells in each sample was estimated from the amplification of reference gene primers within the assay. To quantify the absolute abundance of each unique TCRbeta CDR3 rearrangement, sequence reads were collapsed and filtered. For each sample, productive Simpson clonality was calculated by taking the square root of Simpson's diversity index across productive rearrangements. TCRdb limited this immuneACCESS table to in-frame rearrangements with V and J called. A share of clones is missing; checked studies link under half to unresolved V genes, and the rest is unexplained. D and trimming come from the DNA, and the V and J calls and clone size come from that table. The sample table contains about 250,000 clones; only one count was recorded for 86% of them. The top ten constitute around 1.5% of the sample.

Paper-wide results and their limitations: Clinical and demographic metadata were provided uncurated, with the amount varying by source and participant.

About this clone itself: It has no known antigen specificity. No base qualities exist here, and no much larger clone lies one base off it.

This clonotype was obtained from a woman between 55 and 75 years old who had recovered from COVID-19. The sample comprised peripheral blood. Rearrangement joined TRBV5-5 to TRBJ2-1; a tentative D call is TRBD2 (6 bases match). In nucleotides, the sequence is TGTGCCAGCAGTAGACTAGAGAGCTCCTACAATGAGCAGTTCTTC. This encodes CASSRLESSYNEQFF.